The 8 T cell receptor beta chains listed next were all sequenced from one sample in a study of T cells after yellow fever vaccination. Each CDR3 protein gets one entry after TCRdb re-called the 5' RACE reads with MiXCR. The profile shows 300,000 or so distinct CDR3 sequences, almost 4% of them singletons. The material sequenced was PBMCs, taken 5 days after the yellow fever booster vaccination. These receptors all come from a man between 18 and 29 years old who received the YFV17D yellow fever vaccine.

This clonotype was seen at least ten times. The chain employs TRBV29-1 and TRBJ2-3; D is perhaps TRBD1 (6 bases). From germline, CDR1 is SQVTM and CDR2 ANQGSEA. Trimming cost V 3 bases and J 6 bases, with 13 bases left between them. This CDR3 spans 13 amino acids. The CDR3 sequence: CSVEGAVIDTQYF. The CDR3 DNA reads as TGCAGCGTTGAGGGGGCGGTCATCGATACGCAGTATTTT.

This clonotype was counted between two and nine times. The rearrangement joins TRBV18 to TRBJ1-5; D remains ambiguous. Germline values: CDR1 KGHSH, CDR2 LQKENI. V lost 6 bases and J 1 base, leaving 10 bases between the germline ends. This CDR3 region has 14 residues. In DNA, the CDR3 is TGTGCCAGCTCTCCCCGTCGAAGCAATCAGCCCCAGCATTTT. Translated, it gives CASSPRRSNQPQHF.

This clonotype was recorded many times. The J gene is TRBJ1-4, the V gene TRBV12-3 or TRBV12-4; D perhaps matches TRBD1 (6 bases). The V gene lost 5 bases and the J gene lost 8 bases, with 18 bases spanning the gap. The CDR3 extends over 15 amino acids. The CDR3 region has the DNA TGTGCCAGCAGTCCCCGAGGGGGGGGGCACGAAAAACTGTTTTTT. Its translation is CASSPRGGGHEKLFF.

The CDR3 sequence is CASSIDRGREAFF. The CDR3 DNA sequence: TGTGCCAGCAGTATAGACAGGGGACGTGAAGCTTTCTTT. This chain joins TRBV12-3 or TRBV12-4 and TRBJ1-1; 8 nucleotides align to TRBD1. J gave up 7 bases and V 5 bases, and 6 bases lay outside the gene matches. This CDR3 is built from 13 residues.

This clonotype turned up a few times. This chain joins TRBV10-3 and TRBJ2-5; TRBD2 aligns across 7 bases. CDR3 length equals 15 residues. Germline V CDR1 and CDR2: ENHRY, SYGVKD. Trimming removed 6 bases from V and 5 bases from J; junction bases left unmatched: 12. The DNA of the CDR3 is TGTGCCATCAGGGCAATACTAGGGGAGGGGGAGACCCAGTACTTC. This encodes CAIRAILGEGETQYF.

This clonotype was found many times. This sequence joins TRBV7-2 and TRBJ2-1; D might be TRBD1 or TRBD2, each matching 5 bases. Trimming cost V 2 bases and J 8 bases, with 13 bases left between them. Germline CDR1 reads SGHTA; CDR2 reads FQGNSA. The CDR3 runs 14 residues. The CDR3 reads CASSLLGTGDEQFF. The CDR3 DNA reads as TGTGCCAGCAGCTTACTGGGGACCGGCGATGAGCAGTTCTTC.

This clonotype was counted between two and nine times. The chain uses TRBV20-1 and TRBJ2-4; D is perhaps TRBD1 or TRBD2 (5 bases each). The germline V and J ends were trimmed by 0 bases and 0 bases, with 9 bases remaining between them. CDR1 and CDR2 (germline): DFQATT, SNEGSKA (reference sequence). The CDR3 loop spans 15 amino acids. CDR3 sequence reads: CSARDGTVAKNIQYF. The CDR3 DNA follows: TGCAGTGCTAGAGATGGGACGGTAGCCAAAAACATTCAGTACTTC.

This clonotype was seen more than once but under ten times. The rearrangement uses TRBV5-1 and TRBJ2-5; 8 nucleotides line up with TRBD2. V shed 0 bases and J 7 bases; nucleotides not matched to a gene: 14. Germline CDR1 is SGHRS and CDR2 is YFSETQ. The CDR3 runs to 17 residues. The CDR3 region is CASSLGTSGEELVTQYF. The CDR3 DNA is TGCGCCAGCAGCTTGGGTACTAGCGGAGAGGAGTTGGTGACCCAGTACTTC.